Sequencing of this T cell receptor beta chain was carried out in a study of cytomegalovirus exposure and HLA in healthy donors. V lost 2 bases to trimming and J lost 2 bases, with 14 bases between them. The CDR3 is 15 residues long. The germline CDR1 and CDR2 sequences are SGHRS and YFSETQ. In the case of this clone: As yet, its antigen is unknown.

Primers for the PCR totalled 60 Vbeta and 13 Jbeta. Produced via immunoSEQ multiplex PCR; TCRdb's table is partial and in-frame only. The table records 200,000 to 250,000 clones, about 80% of them present only once. Findings and limits, study-wide: A few CMV-associated chains were confirmed in vitro to be specific for CMV antigens.

Sequenced input: PBMCs. The chain is built from TRBV5-1 and TRBJ2-7; the D gene is possibly TRBD1 (6 bases). The TCR sequence derives from a man between 18 and 35 years old in good health and CMV-seronegative. As DNA, the CDR3 is TGCGCCAGCAGCTTAGATTCAGGGGATACCTACGAGCAGTACTTC. Protein product: CASSLDSGDTYEQYF.